Following are 23 T cell receptor beta chains from one sample sequenced in a study of T cells expressing NK-cell markers. From its re-call of the 5' RACE reads, TCRdb lists each CDR3 protein once, without DNA. This sample's clone table lists approximately 380,000 distinct CDR3 sequences. Input material: blood T cells: a sorted CD56 or NKG2C T cell subset, CD4+ or CD8+ T cells, or bulk PBMC T cells (not recorded which). These receptor sequences come from a man between 18 and 69 years old in good health.

This chain joins TRBV2 and TRBJ2-7; TCRdb reports TRBD1, a call that lacks DNA to check it against. The CDR3 loop spans 14 amino acids. The germline gives CDR1 SNHLY, CDR2 FYNNEI. CDR3 loop: CASMPGRLNYEQYF.

The V gene is TRBV12-3 or TRBV12-4, the J gene TRBJ1-2; TCRdb calls TRBD1, which cannot be checked without DNA. This CDR3 is 14 amino acids long. This CDR3 is CASSINRDGYGYTF.

This rearrangement joins TRBV11-2 to TRBJ2-2; TCRdb proposes TRBD2, but this gene call is untestable without DNA. The CDR3 runs to 16 residues. The germline gives CDR1 SGHAT, CDR2 FQNNGV. The CDR3 loop is CASSGHTTSFAGELFF.

V is TRBV5-1 and J is TRBJ2-7; TCRdb's assignment of TRBD2 cannot be checked, as there is no DNA. Per the germline V gene, CDR1 is SGHRS and CDR2 is YFSETQ. The CDR3 length is 17 residues. The CDR3 sequence: CASSRNGLAGGLHEQYF.

The chain joins TRBV14 to TRBJ2-1; the D call of TRBD2 rests on TCRdb alone, since no DNA is present to check it. The CDR3 runs 14 residues. The germline CDR1 and CDR2 sequences are SGHDN and FVKESK. This CDR3 reads CASSLSTSGGWEFF.

The chain recombines TRBV7-3 with TRBJ1-2; TCRdb proposes TRBD1, but this gene call is untestable without DNA. Germline V gene data show CDR1 as SGHTA and CDR2 as FQGTGA. The CDR3 spans 14 residues. The CDR3 region is CASSLGPGTGGYTF.

The chain employs TRBV11-1 and TRBJ2-6; the D call from TCRdb, TRBD1, cannot be confirmed without DNA. The germline V gene encodes CDR1 SGHAT and CDR2 FQDESV (reference sequence). The CDR3 runs to 18 residues. The CDR3 region is CASSFYGTGHSGANVLTF.

The CDR3 sequence is CATSDEARASYEQYF. The chain couples TRBV24-1 to TRBJ2-7. The CDR3 covers 15 residues. CDR1 is KGHDR, CDR2 SFDVKD, per germline.

This sequence joins TRBV5-1 and TRBJ2-1; the TCRdb D gene call, TRBD1, has no DNA to confirm it. This CDR3 comprises 15 residues. The germline V gene has CDR1 SGHRS and CDR2 YFSETQ. CDR3 sequence: CASSFRTGSGNEQFF.

The J gene is TRBJ2-4, the V gene TRBV11-1; with no DNA, the TCRdb D assignment of TRBD2 cannot be verified. The CDR3 loop spans 17 amino acids. The V gene's germline CDR1 is SGHAT and CDR2 FQDESV (reference sequence). CDR3 protein: CASSLLGGPGAKNIQYF. Complete variable domain (other parts from reference TRBV11-1 and TRBJ2-4): EAEVAQSPRYKITEKSQAVAFWCDPISGHATLYWYRQILGQGPELLVQFQDESVVDDSQLPKDRFSAERLKGVDSTLKIQPAELGDSAMYLCASSLLGGPGAKNIQYFGAGTRLSVL.

This chain joins TRBV5-1 and TRBJ2-5. The CDR3 is made up of 12 amino acids. From germline, CDR1 is SGHRS and CDR2 YFSETQ. The CDR3 loop is CASSLGSETQYF.

The chain has TRBV12-3 or TRBV12-4 and TRBJ2-4. The CDR3 sequence is 14 residues long. The CDR3 sequence is CASSLGLAKNIQYF.

This CDR3 reads CASSARGGALNQPQHF. The genes are TRBV7-9 and TRBJ1-5; TCRdb names TRBD1, which stays unverified in the absence of DNA. CDR3 length equals 16 residues. Germline CDR1 and CDR2: SEHNR and FQNEAQ (reference sequence).

The chain recombines TRBV7-2 with TRBJ1-3. CDR1 SGHTA and CDR2 FQGNSA come from the germline V gene. CDR3 length equals 17 residues. This CDR3 reads CASSLAGLALSGNTIYF.

The chain recombines TRBV6-2 or TRBV6-3 with TRBJ2-7; the D call from TCRdb, TRBD1, cannot be confirmed without DNA. This CDR3 spans 15 amino acids. Germline CDR1 and CDR2: MNHEY and SVGEGT. CDR3 region: CASSYAGTVTYEQYF.

V gene TRBV11-2 combines with J gene TRBJ1-2. Germline CDR1 is SGHAT and CDR2 is FQNNGV. This CDR3 contains 15 residues. The CDR3 sequence: CASSSYSILNYGYTF.

This sequence joins TRBV5-1 and TRBJ2-1; without DNA, the TCRdb call of TRBD2 cannot be checked. Germline CDR1 reads SGHRS; CDR2 reads YFSETQ. The CDR3 runs to 14 residues. CDR3 region: CASAGDYRVGEQFF.

The chain joins TRBV7-6 to TRBJ2-1; TCRdb indicates TRBD1, and absent DNA this call remains unverified. Germline V lookup: CDR1 SGHVS, CDR2 FNYEAQ. The CDR3 is 14 residues long. CDR3 in amino acids: CASSSQQGILEQFF.

The rearrangement joins TRBV7-6 to TRBJ2-1. Looked up from germline, CDR1 is SGHVS and CDR2 is FNYEAQ. The CDR3 totals 14 residues. The CDR3: CASSPHFSTDEQFF.

The chain joins TRBV7-9 to TRBJ2-5; the TCRdb call, TRBD1, lacks DNA for checking. The germline V gene encodes CDR1 SEHNR and CDR2 FQNEAQ (reference sequence). This CDR3 has 15 residues. The CDR3 sequence is CASSDGTGVQETQYF.

This chain joins TRBV9 and TRBJ2-1; there is no DNA to check the TCRdb D call of TRBD1. CDR1 SGDLS and CDR2 YYNGEE come from the germline V gene. CDR3 length equals 15 residues. The CDR3 sequence: CASSVGVTGGNEQFF. Together with reference TRBV9 and TRBJ2-1, the CDR3 gives the full variable domain: DSGVTQTPKHLITATGQRVTLRCSPRSGDLSVYWYQQSLDQGLQFLIQYYNGEERAKGNILERFSAQQFPDLHSELNLSSLELGDSALYFCASSVGVTGGNEQFFGPGTRLTVL.

V and J are TRBV12-3 or TRBV12-4 and TRBJ2-3; TCRdb's D call, TRBD1, is unchecked because there is no DNA. The CDR3 totals 15 residues. CDR3 sequence: CASSLAEGYTDTQYF.

The chain joins TRBV24-1 to TRBJ2-3; TCRdb calls TRBD2, which cannot be checked without DNA. Per the germline V gene, CDR1 is KGHDR and CDR2 is SFDVKD. There are 13 residues in the CDR3. CDR3 in amino acids: CATSAGTSGEWYF.